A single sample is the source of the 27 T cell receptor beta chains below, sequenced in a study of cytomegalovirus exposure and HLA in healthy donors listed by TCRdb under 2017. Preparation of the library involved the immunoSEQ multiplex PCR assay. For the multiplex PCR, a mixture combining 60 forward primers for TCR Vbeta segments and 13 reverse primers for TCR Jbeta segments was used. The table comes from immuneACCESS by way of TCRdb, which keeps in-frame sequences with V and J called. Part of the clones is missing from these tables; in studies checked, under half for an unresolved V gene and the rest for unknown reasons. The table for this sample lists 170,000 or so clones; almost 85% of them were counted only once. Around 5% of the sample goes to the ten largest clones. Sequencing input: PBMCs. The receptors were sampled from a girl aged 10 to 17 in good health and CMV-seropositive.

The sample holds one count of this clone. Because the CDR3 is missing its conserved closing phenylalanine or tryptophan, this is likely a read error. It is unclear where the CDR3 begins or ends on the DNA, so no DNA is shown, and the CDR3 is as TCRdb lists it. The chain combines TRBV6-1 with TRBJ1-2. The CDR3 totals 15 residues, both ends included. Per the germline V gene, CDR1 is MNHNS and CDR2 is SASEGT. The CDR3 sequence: CASSEALVRGLFGGS.

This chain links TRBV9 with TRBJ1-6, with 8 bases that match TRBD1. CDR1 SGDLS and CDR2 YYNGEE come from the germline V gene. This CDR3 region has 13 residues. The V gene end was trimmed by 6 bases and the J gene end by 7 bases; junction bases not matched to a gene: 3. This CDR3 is CASKGDRNSPLHF. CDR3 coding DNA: TGTGCCAGCAAGGGGGACAGGAATTCACCCCTCCACTTT.

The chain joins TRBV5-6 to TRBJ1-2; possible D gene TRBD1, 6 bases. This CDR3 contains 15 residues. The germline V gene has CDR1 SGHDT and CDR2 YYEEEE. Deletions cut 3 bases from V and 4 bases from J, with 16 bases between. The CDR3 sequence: CASSYRRGQIYGYTF. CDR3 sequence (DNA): TGTGCCAGCAGCTACCGGCGGGGGCAGATCTATGGCTACACCTTC.

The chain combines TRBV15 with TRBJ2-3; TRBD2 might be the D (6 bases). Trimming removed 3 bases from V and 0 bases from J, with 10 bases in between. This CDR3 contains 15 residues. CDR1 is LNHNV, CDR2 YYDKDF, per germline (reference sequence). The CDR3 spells CATSRVAASTDTQYF. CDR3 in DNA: TGTGCCACCAGCAGGGTAGCGGCTAGCACAGATACGCAGTATTTT.

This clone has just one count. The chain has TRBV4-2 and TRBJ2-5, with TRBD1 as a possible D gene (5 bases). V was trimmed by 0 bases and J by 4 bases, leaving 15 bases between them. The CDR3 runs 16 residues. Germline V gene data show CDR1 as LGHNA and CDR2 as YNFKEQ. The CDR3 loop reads CASSQELLGARETQYF. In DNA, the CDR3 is TGTGCCAGCAGCCAAGAACTTCTAGGGGCCCGAGAGACCCAGTACTTC.

CDR3 sequence (DNA): TGTGCCAGCAGCACCGGGACAGGGGGCGTCTACGAGCAGTACTTC. This gives the protein CASSTGTGGVYEQYF. V usage is TRBV9 and J usage is TRBJ2-7, with 12 bases identical to TRBD1. CDR1 SGDLS and CDR2 YYNGEE come from the germline V gene. This CDR3 is built from 15 residues. The J segment lost 3 bases and the V segment lost 4 bases, leaving 5 bases of the junction unmatched.

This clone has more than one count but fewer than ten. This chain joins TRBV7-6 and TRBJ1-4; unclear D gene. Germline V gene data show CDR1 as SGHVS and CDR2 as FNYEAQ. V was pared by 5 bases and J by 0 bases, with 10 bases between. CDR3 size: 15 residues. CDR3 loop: CASSPRVATNEKLFF. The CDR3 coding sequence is TGTGCCAGCAGCCCCCGGGTTGCAACTAATGAAAAACTGTTTTTT.

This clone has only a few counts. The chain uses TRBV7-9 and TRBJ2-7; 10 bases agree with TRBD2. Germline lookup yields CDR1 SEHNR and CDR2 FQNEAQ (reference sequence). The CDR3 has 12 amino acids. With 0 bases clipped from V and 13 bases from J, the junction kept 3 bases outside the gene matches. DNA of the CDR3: TGTGCCAGCAGCTTAGCTAGCGGGGGGCCATACTTC. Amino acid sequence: CASSLASGGPYF.

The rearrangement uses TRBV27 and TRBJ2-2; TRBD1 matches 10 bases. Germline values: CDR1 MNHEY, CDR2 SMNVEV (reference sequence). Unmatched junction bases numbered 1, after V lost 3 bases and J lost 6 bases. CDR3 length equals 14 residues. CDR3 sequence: CASSFGTGAGELFF. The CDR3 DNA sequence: TGTGCCAGCAGTTTCGGGACAGGGGCCGGGGAGCTGTTTTTT.

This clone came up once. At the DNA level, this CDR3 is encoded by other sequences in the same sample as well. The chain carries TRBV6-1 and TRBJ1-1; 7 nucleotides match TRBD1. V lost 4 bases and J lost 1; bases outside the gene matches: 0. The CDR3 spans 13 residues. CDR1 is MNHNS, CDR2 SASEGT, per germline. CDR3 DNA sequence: TGTGCCAGCAGTGGGGACAGGAACACTGAAGCTTTCTTT. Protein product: CASSGDRNTEAFF.

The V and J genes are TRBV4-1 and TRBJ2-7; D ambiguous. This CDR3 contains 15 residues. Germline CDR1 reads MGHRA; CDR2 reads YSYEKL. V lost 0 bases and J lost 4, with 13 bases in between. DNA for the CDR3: TGCGCCAGCAGCCAAGATCGGAGCTGGAATTACGAGCAGTACTTC. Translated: CASSQDRSWNYEQYF.

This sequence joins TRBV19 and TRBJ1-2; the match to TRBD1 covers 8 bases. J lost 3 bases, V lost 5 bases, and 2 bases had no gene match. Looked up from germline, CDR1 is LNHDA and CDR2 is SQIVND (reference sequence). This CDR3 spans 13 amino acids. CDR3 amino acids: CASSPQGDYGYTF. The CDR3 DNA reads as TGTGCCAGTAGTCCACAGGGGGACTATGGCTACACCTTC.

CDR3 protein: CASSFFTDRSYNEQFF. In DNA form, the CDR3 reads TGTGCCAGCAGTTTCTTCACAGATAGATCCTACAATGAGCAGTTCTTC. The chain is built from TRBV28 and TRBJ2-1; no firm D call. Trimming left V 3 bases short and J 1 base short, with 13 bases between. CDR1 and CDR2 (germline): MDHEN, SYDVKM. This CDR3 has 16 residues.

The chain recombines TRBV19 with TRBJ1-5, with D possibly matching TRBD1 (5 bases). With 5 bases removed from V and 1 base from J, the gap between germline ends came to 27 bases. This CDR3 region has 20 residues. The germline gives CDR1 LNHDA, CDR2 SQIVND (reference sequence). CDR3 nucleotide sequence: TGTGCCAGTAGTGCCCCCCAGGGACTGAGGTTATTTTGGAGCAATCAGCCCCAGCATTTT. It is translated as CASSAPQGLRLFWSNQPQHF.

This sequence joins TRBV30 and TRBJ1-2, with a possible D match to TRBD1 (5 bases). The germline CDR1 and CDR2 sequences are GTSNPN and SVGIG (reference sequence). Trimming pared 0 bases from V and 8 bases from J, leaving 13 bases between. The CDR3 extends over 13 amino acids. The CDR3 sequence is CAWSVWGLGGYTF. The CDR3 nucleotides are TGTGCCTGGAGTGTCTGGGGCCTAGGAGGCTACACCTTC.

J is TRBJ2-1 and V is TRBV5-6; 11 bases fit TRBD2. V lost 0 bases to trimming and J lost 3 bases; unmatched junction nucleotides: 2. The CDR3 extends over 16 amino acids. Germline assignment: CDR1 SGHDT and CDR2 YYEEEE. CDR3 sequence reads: CASSLVAGGHYNEQFF. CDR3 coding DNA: TGTGCCAGCAGCTTGGTAGCGGGGGGGCACTACAATGAGCAGTTCTTC. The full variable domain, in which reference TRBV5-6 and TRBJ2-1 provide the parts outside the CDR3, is DAGVTQSPTHLIKTRGQQVTLRCSPKSGHDTVSWYQQALGQGPQFIFQYYEEEERQRGNFPDRFSGHQFPNYSSELNVNALLLGDSALYLCASSLVAGGHYNEQFFGPGTRLTVL.

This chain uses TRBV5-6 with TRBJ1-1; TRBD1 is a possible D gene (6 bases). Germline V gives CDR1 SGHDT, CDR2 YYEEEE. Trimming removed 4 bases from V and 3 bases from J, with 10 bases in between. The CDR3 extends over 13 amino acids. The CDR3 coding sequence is TGTGCCAGCAGCGGGGAGGGGGACACTGAAGCTTTCTTT. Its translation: CASSGEGDTEAFF.

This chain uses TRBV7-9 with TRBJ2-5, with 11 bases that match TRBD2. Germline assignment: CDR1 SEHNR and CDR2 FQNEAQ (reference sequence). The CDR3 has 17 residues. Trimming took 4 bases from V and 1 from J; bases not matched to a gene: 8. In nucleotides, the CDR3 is TGTGCCAGCAGCTCCACCCTAGCGGGGGGACCCCAAGAGACCCAGTACTTC. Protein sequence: CASSSTLAGGPQETQYF.

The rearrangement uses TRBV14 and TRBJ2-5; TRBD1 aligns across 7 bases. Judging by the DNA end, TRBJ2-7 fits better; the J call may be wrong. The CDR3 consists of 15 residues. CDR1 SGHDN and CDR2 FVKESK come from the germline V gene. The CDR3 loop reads CASSRQGQSPYEQYF. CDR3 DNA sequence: TGTGCCAGCAGCCGACAGGGACAATCCCCCTACGAGCAGTACTTC.

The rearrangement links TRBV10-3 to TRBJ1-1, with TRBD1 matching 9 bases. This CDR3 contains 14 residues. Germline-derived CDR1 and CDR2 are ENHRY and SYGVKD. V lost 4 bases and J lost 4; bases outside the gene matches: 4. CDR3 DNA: TGTGCCATCAGTGGACAGGGGGGGGGCACTGAAGCTTTCTTT. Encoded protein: CAISGQGGGTEAFF.

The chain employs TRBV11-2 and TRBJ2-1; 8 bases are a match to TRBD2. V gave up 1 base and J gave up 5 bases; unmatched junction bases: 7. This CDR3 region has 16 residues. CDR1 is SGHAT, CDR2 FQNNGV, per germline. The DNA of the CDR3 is TGTGCCAGCAGCTTAGCGGGGGGGCCAACGGACAATGAGCAGTTCTTC. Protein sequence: CASSLAGGPTDNEQFF.

This CDR3 reads CASSSGLSAKNIQYF. CDR3 DNA: TGCGCCAGCAGCTCGGGACTAAGTGCCAAAAACATTCAGTACTTC. The chain recombines TRBV5-1 with TRBJ2-4; TRBD2 matches 7 bases. After removal of 3 bases from V and 1 base from J, the junction contained 4 bases not matched to a gene. Germline-derived CDR1 and CDR2 are SGHRS and YFSETQ. This CDR3 spans 15 amino acids. The whole variable domain, filled in from reference TRBV5-1 and TRBJ2-4, reads KAGVTQTPRYLIKTRGQQVTLSCSPISGHRSVSWYQQTPGQGLQFLFEYFSETQRNKGNFPGRFSGRQFSNSRSEMNVSTLELGDSALYLCASSSGLSAKNIQYFGAGTRLSVL.

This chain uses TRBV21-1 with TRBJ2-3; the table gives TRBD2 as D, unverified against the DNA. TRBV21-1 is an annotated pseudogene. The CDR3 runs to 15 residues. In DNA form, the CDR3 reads TGTGCCAGCAGCAAATCCAGCGGGGGGGTAGATACGCAGTATTTT. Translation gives CASSKSSGGVDTQYF.

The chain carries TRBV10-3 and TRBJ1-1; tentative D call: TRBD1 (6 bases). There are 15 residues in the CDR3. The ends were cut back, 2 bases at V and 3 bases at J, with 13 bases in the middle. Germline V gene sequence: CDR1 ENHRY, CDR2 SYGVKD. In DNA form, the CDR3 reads TGTGCCATCAGTGAGAGAGGGGGAAGGGACACTGAAGCTTTCTTT. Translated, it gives CAISERGGRDTEAFF.

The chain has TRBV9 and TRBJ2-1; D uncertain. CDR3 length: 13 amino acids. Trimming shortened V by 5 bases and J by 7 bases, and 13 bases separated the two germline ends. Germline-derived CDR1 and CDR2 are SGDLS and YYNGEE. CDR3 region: CASRSYMENEQFF. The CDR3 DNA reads TGTGCCAGCAGATCATATATGGAGAATGAGCAGTTCTTC.

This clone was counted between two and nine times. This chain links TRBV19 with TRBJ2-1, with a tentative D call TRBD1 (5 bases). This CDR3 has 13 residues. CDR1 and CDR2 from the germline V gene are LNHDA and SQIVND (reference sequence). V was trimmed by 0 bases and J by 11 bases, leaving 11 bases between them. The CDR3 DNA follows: TGTGCCAGTAGTATAGATGGGGCACGTAAGCAGTTCTTC. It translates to CASSIDGARKQFF.

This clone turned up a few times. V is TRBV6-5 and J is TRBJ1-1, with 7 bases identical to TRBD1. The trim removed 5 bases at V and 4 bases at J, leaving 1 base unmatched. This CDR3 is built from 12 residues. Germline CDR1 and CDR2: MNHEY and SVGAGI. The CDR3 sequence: CASSDRVTEAFF. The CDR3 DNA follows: TGTGCCAGCAGTGACAGGGTCACTGAAGCTTTCTTT.